The clone carrying this TCR beta chain has a count of ten or more. The germline V gene encodes CDR1 SQVTM and CDR2 ANQGSEA. V was clipped by 8 bases and J by 0 bases, with 16 bases between them. The CDR3 loop spans 14 amino acids. These data belong to a study of early T cells in non-severe SARS-CoV-2 infection. Study summary: Sequencing input comprised bulk RNA from unsorted whole blood; chain pairing was not available.

TCRdb re-called the 5' RACE reads through MiXCR, storing one row per CDR3 protein. The sample consists of around 50,000 distinct CDR3 sequences, 4% to 5% of them appearing once. The chain combines TRBV29-1 with TRBJ2-5, with a tentative D call TRBD1 (8 bases). Input material: whole blood. This sequence originates from an adult who was a healthcare worker with PCR-confirmed SARS-CoV-2 infection or an uninfected control (not recorded which). The CDR3 loop is CSCGQGGYQETQYF. CDR3 DNA sequence: TGCAGCTGTGGACAGGGAGGGTACCAAGAGACCCAGTACTTC.